This T cell receptor beta chain appears in the sequencing data of a study of monozygotic twins with inflammatory bowel disease (dated by TCRdb to about 2019). With respect to the entire study: In total, approximately 28 monozygotic twin pairs made up the full study: 19 Danish pairs, all IBD-discordant, plus nine German pairs, of which four were IBD-concordant and five were IBD-discordant. Each individual had, on average, about 151 000 unique TCRalpha sequences and 181 000 unique TCRbeta sequences available for analysis. Within discordant pairs, disease-associated traits were sought mainly by comparing IBD patients with their genetically identical healthy co-twins.

Libraries were constructed by 5' RACE. Preparation of each TCR library used approximately 4,000 ng of total RNA. For each sample, cDNA was synthesized in eight separate reactions using SMARTScribe reverse transcriptase. During cDNA synthesis, unique molecular identifiers containing a 6-nucleotide sample barcode were introduced by template switching. Amplification of TCRalpha and TCRbeta cDNA involved two nested PCRs of roughly 16 and 10 cycles, and each PCR was followed by bead purification. Before amplification, the cDNA was treated with uracil DNA-glycosylase and purified using the QIAquick PCR purification kit. The second PCR added Illumina TruSeq-compatible adapters along with sample-specific barcodes. TapeStation and Qubit were used to check library quality and concentration, and 5 ng of each library went into the pool. Sequencing of the pooled libraries was done on an Illumina HiSeq2500 single-index Rapid Run using custom sequencing primers and 2 x 100 bp reads. Per the original workflow: PCR and sequencing errors were corrected by UMI-based consensus assembly using MiGEC version 1.2.6. MiXCR version 2.1.1 was used to carry out V(D)J alignment, clonotype assembly and CDR3 extraction. Gene usage, clonotype sharing and MAIT/NKT TCR abundance were normalised by analysing the top 1000, 10 000 and 20 000 clonotypes per sample. After downsampling to 27 000 UMIs, diversity was calculated as the inverse Simpson index using the vegan R package. Paired Mann-Whitney U tests on discordant twin pairs were used, with Benjamini-Hochberg multiple-testing correction. TCRdb reprocessed the reads, and each CDR3 protein sequence is entered once, without DNA. In this record, the V and J calls reflect TCRdb's handling and not the investigators' own analysis. The table for this sample lists more than 110,000 distinct CDR3 sequences. Together, the top ten hold more than 1% of the sample.

The investigation overall reported the following: No single strong signal or clonotype linked to IBD turned up in the results, so the idea that one exists was not supported. Because patients were on differing immunosuppressive treatments, the repertoires may have picked up extra background noise and inter-individual variability. No difference in repertoire similarity was observed between concordant and discordant twins, possibly owing to limited statistical power. Compared with healthy twins, IBD patients had fewer clonotypes in common with other individuals, a difference most pronounced in patients showing signs of disease activity. Distinction between different T cell subtypes could not be achieved in the analysis. TCRbeta repertoire diversity, by inverse Simpson index, was decreased in IBD patients compared with their healthy co-twins.

From each donor, a roughly 2.7 ml peripheral blood sample was collected into PAXgene tubes and kept at -80 degrees C. Without any T cell sorting, total RNA was extracted from whole blood using the PAXgene blood miRNA kit on an automated QIAcube. Peripheral blood from monozygotic twin pairs, either concordant or discordant for inflammatory bowel disease, underwent deep TCRalpha and TCRbeta repertoire profiling that used unique molecular barcoding. For every twin pair, smoking habits were documented, and each individual was categorised as a current, former or never smoker. Regarding this clonotype: Its antigen has not been determined.

CDR1 and CDR2 are drawn from the germline V gene: KGHSH, LQKENI. Reading from cysteine to phenylalanine, the CDR3 counts 13 amino acids. The protein alone is recorded here. The receptor chain draws on TRBV18 and TRBJ1-1; TCRdb's D call of TRBD1 is untestable without DNA. Sequencing was carried out using blood. The receptor was isolated from a human donor with ulcerative colitis or Crohn's disease, or a healthy co-twin of an affected twin (not recorded which). The CDR3 is CASSPQGTDEAFF.